This TCR beta chain was found in a study of OX40 agonist ivuxolimab in advanced cancers. About the research overall: Of the participants, roughly 40% had some prior anti-PD-1, anti-PD-L1 or anti-CTLA-4 therapy, which was allowed. Study-wide results and limits: Clonal expansion was seen in CD4+ and CD8+ blood T cells by week 6 at 0.1 to 3.0 mg/kg.

On this clone: The antigen remains unidentified.

Profiling relied on immunoSEQ multiplex PCR, and the TCRdb table lists in-frame clones only, not all of them. The table records roughly 80,000 clones, approximately 89% of them present only once. Germline CDR1 reads LNHDA; CDR2 reads SQIVND (reference sequence). This CDR3 region has 20 residues. Trimming took off 7 bases at V and 2 bases at J, with 30 bases between the two ends. The chain recombines TRBV19 with TRBJ1-5, with D tentatively TRBD1 (6 bases). The sequences come from CD4+ or CD8+ T cells sorted from blood, collected in a trial of the OX40 agonist ivuxolimab. The clonotype was recovered from an adult with an advanced solid tumor such as melanoma, head and neck, liver or kidney cancer. DNA for the CDR3: TGTGCCAGTACCTATAGGGCTCGGGACACCCCTTCCCGGGGCAATCAGCCCCAGCATTTT. Translated: CASTYRARDTPSRGNQPQHF.